The rows below give T cell receptor beta chains drawn from one sample of a study of blood T cell repertoires in COVID-19. Using immunoSEQ multiplex PCR, the repertoire was profiled, and TCRdb retains in-frame clones only, with some absent. The repertoire holds 12,000 to 15,000 clones, about 91% seen once, with roughly 8.8% in the top ten. The sequenced sample consisted of peripheral blood. These TCRs come from a human donor in a cohort sampled during active COVID-19. The CDR3 runs from the conserved cysteine through the conserved F or W. The D gene is left open where the match is weak. Size is omitted from some rows. Given values are once, few, many or a class for expanded clones.

J gene: TRBJ2-2; D gene: TRBD1; clone size: .; V gene: TRBV5-1; CDR3 DNA: TGCGCCAGCAGCCGCGGACAGGGTCAAACCGGGGAGCTGTTTTTT; CDR3 protein: CASSRGQGQTGELFF
J gene: TRBJ2-7; D gene: TRBD1; clone size: .; V gene: TRBV28; CDR3 DNA: TGTGCCAGCAGTTTATTCGGAACCGGGACAGGGTTCGAGCAGTACTTC; CDR3 protein: CASSLFGTGTGFEQYF
J gene: TRBJ2-1; D gene: TRBD2; clone size: .; V gene: TRBV10-3; CDR3 DNA: TGTGCCATCAGTGAGATTCAGCGGGAGCGGTCTGAGCAGTTCTTC; CDR3 protein: CAISEIQRERSEQFF
J gene: TRBJ1-3; D gene: .; clone size: few; V gene: TRBV28; CDR3 DNA: TGTGCCAGCACCCTGGACAGCCACTCTGGAAACACCATATATTTT; CDR3 protein: CASTLDSHSGNTIYF
J gene: TRBJ1-5; D gene: TRBD1; clone size: once; V gene: TRBV15; CDR3 DNA: TGTGCCACCAGCTTCGACAGGGGAGCCCAGCCCCAGCATTTT; CDR3 protein: CATSFDRGAQPQHF
J gene: TRBJ1-2; D gene: .; clone size: .; V gene: TRBV10-3; CDR3 DNA: TGTGCCATCAGCCTTGGGACTGCGAGGGATGGCTACACCTTC; CDR3 protein: CAISLGTARDGYTF
J gene: TRBJ2-7; D gene: TRBD2; clone size: .; V gene: TRBV5-1; CDR3 DNA: TGCGCCAGCAGCCCGACCCTAAGGACTAGCTCTCCCTACGAGCAGTACTTC; CDR3 protein: CASSPTLRTSSPYEQYF
J gene: TRBJ2-7; D gene: TRBD2; clone size: .; V gene: TRBV19; CDR3 DNA: TGTGCCAGTAGTGATCCGGGGGGGACTAGTACCTACGAGCAGTACTTC; CDR3 protein: CASSDPGGTSTYEQYF
J gene: TRBJ1-2; D gene: TRBD1; clone size: .; V gene: TRBV5-1; CDR3 DNA: TGCGCCAGCAGCTTGGGGACCGGACAGGCCATAAGGTCCAACTATGGCTACACCTTC; CDR3 protein: CASSLGTGQAIRSNYGYTF
J gene: TRBJ2-7; D gene: TRBD2; clone size: .; V gene: TRBV4-1; CDR3 DNA: TGCGCCAGCAGCCAAGATTGGCTAGCGGGAGGGCATCATTCCTACGAGCAGTACTTC; CDR3 protein: CASSQDWLAGGHHSYEQYF
J gene: TRBJ2-3; D gene: .; clone size: .; V gene: TRBV5-1; CDR3 DNA: TGCGCCAGCAGCTTTCGGGATTTAGATACGCAGTATTTT; CDR3 protein: CASSFRDLDTQYF
J gene: TRBJ2-1; D gene: TRBD1; clone size: .; V gene: TRBV29-1; CDR3 DNA: TGCAGCGTTGAGGGGACAGGGGGGAATGAGCAGTTCTTC; CDR3 protein: CSVEGTGGNEQFF
J gene: TRBJ1-1; D gene: .; clone size: .; V gene: TRBV7-8; CDR3 DNA: TGTGCCAGCAGCCAGGGAGGGAACACTGAAGCTTTCTTT; CDR3 protein: CASSQGGNTEAFF
J gene: TRBJ1-1; D gene: .; clone size: .; V gene: TRBV10-2; CDR3 DNA: TGCGCCAGCAGACGGGGGACGACGGATACTGAAGCTTTCTTT; CDR3 protein: CASRRGTTDTEAFF
J gene: TRBJ1-6; D gene: TRBD1; clone size: .; V gene: TRBV11-3; CDR3 DNA: TGTGCCAGCAGCCGTAGACAGGGGGAGTCCTATAATTCACCCCTCCACTTT; CDR3 protein: CASSRRQGESYNSPLHF
J gene: TRBJ1-2; D gene: TRBD1; clone size: .; V gene: TRBV27; CDR3 DNA: TGTGCCAGCACCGCCAAGGGACAGAACTATGGCTACACCTTC; CDR3 protein: CASTAKGQNYGYTF
J gene: TRBJ1-1; D gene: .; clone size: .; V gene: TRBV28; CDR3 DNA: TGTGCCAGCAGTTCACAGGTCCCTGAAGCTTTCTTT; CDR3 protein: CASSSQVPEAFF
J gene: TRBJ2-7; D gene: TRBD2; clone size: .; V gene: TRBV11-2; CDR3 DNA: TGTGCCAGCAGCTTGAGTAGCGGGAGCTCCTACGAGCAGTACTTC; CDR3 protein: CASSLSSGSSYEQYF
J gene: TRBJ2-3; D gene: TRBD2; clone size: .; V gene: TRBV2; CDR3 DNA: TGTGCCAGCATTCGGACTAGCCCGAGGGCAGATACGCAGTATTTT; CDR3 protein: CASIRTSPRADTQYF
J gene: TRBJ2-3; D gene: .; clone size: .; V gene: TRBV7-2; CDR3 DNA: TGTGCCAGCAGCTTAGACGGGACTTCGCAGTATTTT; CDR3 protein: CASSLDGTSQYF
J gene: TRBJ2-3; D gene: .; clone size: .; V gene: TRBV7-3; CDR3 DNA: TGTGCCAGCAGCTTAACCGGGAGCACAGATACGCAGTATTTT; CDR3 protein: CASSLTGSTDTQYF
J gene: TRBJ1-2; D gene: .; clone size: .; V gene: TRBV29-1; CDR3 DNA: TGCAGCGTTGCAGGGAACTATGGCTACACCTTC; CDR3 protein: CSVAGNYGYTF
J gene: TRBJ2-2; D gene: TRBD2; clone size: .; V gene: TRBV7-9; CDR3 DNA: TGTGCCAGCAGGCTAGCGGGTGGAGGTAACGCCGGGGAGCTGTTTTTT; CDR3 protein: CASRLAGGGNAGELFF
J gene: TRBJ2-5; D gene: TRBD2; clone size: .; V gene: TRBV2; CDR3 DNA: TGTGCCAGCAGTTCTGGTAGCGGGAGGGCCTGGGAGACCCAGTACTTC; CDR3 protein: CASSSGSGRAWETQYF
J gene: TRBJ2-7; D gene: .; clone size: once; V gene: TRBV5-1; CDR3 DNA: TGCGCCAGCAGCCCTTGGGGGCCCGACTACGAGCAGTACTTC; CDR3 protein: CASSPWGPDYEQYF
J gene: TRBJ2-3; D gene: TRBD2; clone size: .; V gene: TRBV5-1; CDR3 DNA: TGCGCCAGCAGCTTGGCGAGGGCCGGGAGGGACTATACAGATACGCAGTATTTT; CDR3 protein: CASSLARAGRDYTDTQYF
J gene: TRBJ1-1; D gene: TRBD1; clone size: .; V gene: TRBV18; CDR3 DNA: TGTGCCAGCTCTGACAGGGGGTGGAACACTGAAGCTTTCTTT; CDR3 protein: CASSDRGWNTEAFF
J gene: TRBJ2-3; D gene: TRBD2; clone size: .; V gene: TRBV12-5; CDR3 DNA: TGTGCTAGTGGTTTGCCCTGGGGCGGGAGGGCATTAGATACGCAGTATTTT; CDR3 protein: CASGLPWGGRALDTQYF
J gene: TRBJ1-2; D gene: .; clone size: few; V gene: TRBV18; CDR3 DNA: TGTGCCAGCTCACCCCCCCGACAGATAACTAACTATGGCTACACCTTC; CDR3 protein: CASSPPRQITNYGYTF
J gene: TRBJ2-2; D gene: TRBD2; clone size: .; V gene: TRBV18; CDR3 DNA: TGTGCCAGCTCACGGGAAAGCGGGAGGATTACCGGGGAGCTGTTTTTT; CDR3 protein: CASSRESGRITGELFF
J gene: TRBJ2-2; D gene: .; clone size: .; V gene: TRBV5-8; CDR3 DNA: TGTGCCAGCAGCTTGGCCTTGACAATTAACACCGGGGAGCTGTTTTTT; CDR3 protein: CASSLALTINTGELFF
J gene: TRBJ1-5; D gene: TRBD1; clone size: .; V gene: TRBV6-2/TRBV6-3; CDR3 DNA: TGTGCCAGCAGTTTACAGGGGAGTCGCCAGCCCCAGCATTTT; CDR3 protein: CASSLQGSRQPQHF
J gene: TRBJ1-3; D gene: .; clone size: .; V gene: TRBV5-1; CDR3 DNA: TGCGCCAGCACCACGGACAGTGGAAACACCATATATTTT; CDR3 protein: CASTTDSGNTIYF
J gene: TRBJ2-3; D gene: .; clone size: .; V gene: TRBV9; CDR3 DNA: TGTGCCTCTAACCCCCATCCTAGCACAGATACGCAGTATTTT; CDR3 protein: CASNPHPSTDTQYF
J gene: TRBJ2-1; D gene: .; clone size: .; V gene: TRBV6-2/TRBV6-3; CDR3 DNA: TGTGCCAGCAGTTCTAAATACAATGAGCAGTTCTTC; CDR3 protein: CASSSKYNEQFF
J gene: TRBJ2-7; D gene: .; clone size: .; V gene: TRBV5-1; CDR3 DNA: TGCGCCAGTCGTACAGGGGACGCCTGGAGGGTAGAGCAGTACTTC; CDR3 protein: CASRTGDAWRVEQYF
J gene: TRBJ2-1; D gene: .; clone size: .; V gene: TRBV11-3; CDR3 DNA: TGTGCCAGCAGACTCAATGAGCAGTTCTTC; CDR3 protein: CASRLNEQFF
J gene: TRBJ1-2; D gene: .; clone size: .; V gene: TRBV20-1; CDR3 DNA: TGCAGTGCCGGGACAATCTATGGCTACACCTTC; CDR3 protein: CSAGTIYGYTF
J gene: TRBJ2-7; D gene: TRBD1; clone size: .; V gene: TRBV6-5; CDR3 DNA: TGTGCCAGCAGACTCGTCAGGGGGAGAGAGCAGTACTTC; CDR3 protein: CASRLVRGREQYF
J gene: TRBJ2-7; D gene: .; clone size: .; V gene: TRBV6-5; CDR3 DNA: TGTGCCAGCAGTTACCGAAGGACTGGCTCCTACGAGCAGTACTTC; CDR3 protein: CASSYRRTGSYEQYF
J gene: TRBJ2-1; D gene: .; clone size: .; V gene: TRBV30; CDR3 DNA: TGTGCCTGGAGTGGCGGAGGTGCCGCCGAGCAGTTCTTC; CDR3 protein: CAWSGGGAAEQFF
J gene: TRBJ2-3; D gene: TRBD2; clone size: .; V gene: TRBV19; CDR3 DNA: TGTGCCAGCCGAACCGGGACTAGCGGGACAGATACGCAGTATTTT; CDR3 protein: CASRTGTSGTDTQYF
J gene: TRBJ2-7; D gene: TRBD2; clone size: few; V gene: TRBV7-3; CDR3 DNA: TGTGCCAGCTCCCGTCCCCCGGGACTAGCGGAAACCTACGAGCAGTACTTC; CDR3 protein: CASSRPPGLAETYEQYF
J gene: TRBJ1-1; D gene: .; clone size: .; V gene: TRBV30; CDR3 DNA: TGTGCCTGGTCCGCGGGGAGGACTGAAGCTTTCTTT; CDR3 protein: CAWSAGRTEAFF
J gene: TRBJ1-5; D gene: .; clone size: .; V gene: TRBV5-6; CDR3 DNA: TGTGCCAGCAGCTTCTTACGACAGGACGTATACAATCAGCCCCAGCATTTT; CDR3 protein: CASSFLRQDVYNQPQHF
J gene: TRBJ1-5; D gene: TRBD1; clone size: .; V gene: TRBV6-1; CDR3 DNA: TGTGCCAGCAGTGCCGGAGGACAGGGGAGCAATCAGCCCCAGCATTTT; CDR3 protein: CASSAGGQGSNQPQHF
J gene: TRBJ2-7; D gene: .; clone size: .; V gene: TRBV11-2; CDR3 DNA: TGTGCCAGCAGCTTAGATAGGAGCGGGTGGTACGAGCAGTACTTC; CDR3 protein: CASSLDRSGWYEQYF
J gene: TRBJ2-1; D gene: TRBD2; clone size: .; V gene: TRBV11-3; CDR3 DNA: TGTGCCAGCAGCTTAGCGGGCGGGAGCTCGGTTGAGCAGTTCTTC; CDR3 protein: CASSLAGGSSVEQFF
J gene: TRBJ2-3; D gene: TRBD1; clone size: .; V gene: TRBV3-1/TRBV3-2; CDR3 DNA: TGTGCCAGCAGCCAAGATCCCGGGACAGGGGGCGCAGATACGCAGTATTTT; CDR3 protein: CASSQDPGTGGADTQYF
J gene: TRBJ2-7; D gene: .; clone size: .; V gene: TRBV30; CDR3 DNA: TGTGCCTGGAGTCCTAGCTGGACCTACGAGCAGTACTTC; CDR3 protein: CAWSPSWTYEQYF
J gene: TRBJ2-7; D gene: .; clone size: .; V gene: TRBV7-2; CDR3 DNA: TGTGCCAGCAGCTTAGGGGGAGGGGGGTGGACCTCCTACGAGCAGTACTTC; CDR3 protein: CASSLGGGGWTSYEQYF
J gene: TRBJ2-7; D gene: .; clone size: .; V gene: TRBV3-1/TRBV3-2; CDR3 DNA: TGTGCCAGCAGCCAAGAATCGGGTTTGGGGCAGTACTTC; CDR3 protein: CASSQESGLGQYF
J gene: TRBJ2-3; D gene: TRBD2; clone size: .; V gene: TRBV7-9; CDR3 DNA: TGTGCCGGAACAGTAAGCGGGAGGGCCCCAGATACGCAGTATTTT; CDR3 protein: CAGTVSGRAPDTQYF
J gene: TRBJ1-2; D gene: .; clone size: .; V gene: TRBV3-1/TRBV3-2; CDR3 DNA: TGTGCCAGCAGCCGCCGCCTACAGGGCACCTATGGCTACACCTTC; CDR3 protein: CASSRRLQGTYGYTF
J gene: TRBJ2-1; D gene: TRBD2; clone size: once; V gene: TRBV6-1; CDR3 DNA: TGTGCCAGCAGTGAAGCGGCTAGCGGGAAGTTTTCGAATGAGCAGTTCTTC; CDR3 protein: CASSEAASGKFSNEQFF
J gene: TRBJ2-5; D gene: .; clone size: .; V gene: TRBV19; CDR3 DNA: TGTGCCAGTTCGGGGTTGGATTTAGAGACCCAGTACTTC; CDR3 protein: CASSGLDLETQYF
J gene: TRBJ2-1; D gene: .; clone size: .; V gene: TRBV19; CDR3 DNA: TGTGCCAGCCTATCCACGTCCCGCACCAATGAGCAGTTCTTC; CDR3 protein: CASLSTSRTNEQFF
J gene: TRBJ2-1; D gene: TRBD2; clone size: .; V gene: TRBV6-2/TRBV6-3; CDR3 DNA: TGTGCCAGCAGTTACTCGCGAAGCGGGGTACTTACCTACAATGAGCAGTTCTTC; CDR3 protein: CASSYSRSGVLTYNEQFF
J gene: TRBJ2-3; D gene: TRBD1; clone size: .; V gene: TRBV7-6; CDR3 DNA: TGTGCCAGCAGCCTAAACAGGGGGGGCACAGATACGCAGTATTTT; CDR3 protein: CASSLNRGGTDTQYF
J gene: TRBJ2-5; D gene: .; clone size: .; V gene: TRBV7-6; CDR3 DNA: TGTGCCAGCAGCCCCGACCCCTCCGGGGGAACGGGGGAGACCCAGTACTTC; CDR3 protein: CASSPDPSGGTGETQYF